This passage covers 2 T cell receptor beta chains from one sample sequenced in a study of monozygotic twins with inflammatory bowel disease. From its re-call of the 5' RACE reads, TCRdb lists each CDR3 protein once, without DNA. This sample lists about 350,000 distinct CDR3 sequences; its ten largest clones have around 2%. Sequences were obtained from blood. These receptors were collected from a human donor with ulcerative colitis or Crohn's disease, or a healthy co-twin of an affected twin (not recorded which).

V is TRBV12-3 or TRBV12-4 and J is TRBJ2-7; TCRdb reports TRBD1, a call that lacks DNA to check it against. This CDR3 comprises 15 residues. This CDR3 is CASSPKDRGIGEQYF.

The V and J genes are TRBV7-2 and TRBJ2-1; the TRBD1 assignment by TCRdb is unverifiable without DNA. Germline CDR1 reads SGHTA; CDR2 reads FQGNSA. The CDR3 totals 15 residues. The CDR3 region is CASSSDRAPYNEQFF.